These T cell receptor beta chains were read from a single sample in a study of shared clonotypes between healthy human individuals. Measured with immunoSEQ multiplex PCR; TCRdb has only the in-frame clones, and not every one. Counted here are roughly 2.1 million clones, approximately 94% occurring once; the ten biggest clones make up around 1.7%. The sequenced sample was naive CD8+ T cells from PBMCs. The receptors stem from a young man in good health. Some clones in this sample may be carry-over from other donors' samples. CDR3s include the opening cysteine and the closing phenylalanine or tryptophan. Fields, in order: J gene, V gene, clone size, D gene, CDR3 DNA, CDR3 protein. D genes are given only for firm matches. The listing skips clone size in some rows; elsewhere it reads once, few, many or a size class.

j_gene: TRBJ2-7; v_gene: TRBV2; abundance: -; d_gene: TRBD1; CDR3nt: TGTGCCGGAAGGACAGGGAGCTCCTACGAGCAGTACTTC; CDR3aa: CAGRTGSSYEQYF
j_gene: TRBJ1-2; v_gene: TRBV6-5; abundance: once; d_gene: TRBD1; CDR3nt: TGTGCCAGCAGTCAGGACAGGGTCTTAAACTATGGCTACACCTTC; CDR3aa: CASSQDRVLNYGYTF
j_gene: TRBJ2-3; v_gene: TRBV27; abundance: -; d_gene: -; CDR3nt: TGTGCCAGCAGTTTATCTGCTGGAGAGTTAGTGGATACGCAGTATTTT; CDR3aa: CASSLSAGELVDTQYF
j_gene: TRBJ2-1; v_gene: TRBV15; abundance: -; d_gene: TRBD1; CDR3nt: TGTGCCACCGGGAACAGGGGGAATTCCTACAATGAGCAGTTCTTC; CDR3aa: CATGNRGNSYNEQFF
j_gene: TRBJ2-4; v_gene: TRBV7-9; abundance: -; d_gene: -; CDR3nt: TGTGCCAGCAGCTTTGACGCGGGACAGCAAAAAAACATTCAGTACTTC; CDR3aa: CASSFDAGQQKNIQYF
j_gene: TRBJ1-4; v_gene: TRBV9; abundance: -; d_gene: -; CDR3nt: TGTGCCAGCAGCGTACAAGATTCTTTTGAAAAACTGTTTTTT; CDR3aa: CASSVQDSFEKLFF
j_gene: TRBJ2-7; v_gene: TRBV18; abundance: -; d_gene: -; CDR3nt: TGTGCCAGCTCACCCCTGACAGCGAGCTCCTACGAGCAGTACTTC; CDR3aa: CASSPLTASSYEQYF
j_gene: TRBJ1-6; v_gene: TRBV4-1; abundance: once; d_gene: -; CDR3nt: TGCGCCAGCAGCCAAGTCATGTTCTATAATTCACCCCTCCACTTT; CDR3aa: CASSQVMFYNSPLHF
j_gene: TRBJ2-7; v_gene: TRBV28; abundance: -; d_gene: -; CDR3nt: TGTGCCAGCAGTCCCGCAGGGTCCTACGAGCAGTACTTC; CDR3aa: CASSPAGSYEQYF
j_gene: TRBJ2-1; v_gene: TRBV5-1; abundance: -; d_gene: TRBD1; CDR3nt: TGCGCCAGCAGCTTGAGTATGACAGGGGGAGATAATGAGCAGTTCTTC; CDR3aa: CASSLSMTGGDNEQFF
j_gene: TRBJ1-2; v_gene: TRBV7-9; abundance: -; d_gene: -; CDR3nt: TGTGCCAGCAGCCCCTGGTATCAGGGGACTAACTATGGCTACACCTTC; CDR3aa: CASSPWYQGTNYGYTF
j_gene: TRBJ2-1; v_gene: TRBV7-3; abundance: -; d_gene: TRBD2; CDR3nt: TGTGCCAGCAGCCGAGCGGGAGGGAGCAAGGATGAGCAGTTCTTC; CDR3aa: CASSRAGGSKDEQFF
j_gene: TRBJ1-5; v_gene: TRBV19; abundance: -; d_gene: TRBD1; CDR3nt: TGTGCCAGTACACAGGGGGAGGGCAATCAGCCCCAGCATTTT; CDR3aa: CASTQGEGNQPQHF
j_gene: TRBJ2-7; v_gene: TRBV28; abundance: -; d_gene: -; CDR3nt: TGTGCCAGCAGTGTCTATTTGTTGGAGCAGTACTTC; CDR3aa: CASSVYLLEQYF
j_gene: TRBJ1-1; v_gene: TRBV4-3; abundance: -; d_gene: -; CDR3nt: TGCGCCAGCAGCCAAGATTATCCGGGTATGGCATTGGTAGCTTTCTTT; CDR3aa: CASSQDYPGMALVAFF
j_gene: TRBJ2-7; v_gene: TRBV27; abundance: -; d_gene: -; CDR3nt: TGTGCCAGCAGCACGGTCTTCGACAGGACAAACTACGAGCAGTACTTC; CDR3aa: CASSTVFDRTNYEQYF
j_gene: TRBJ2-2; v_gene: TRBV5-4; abundance: -; d_gene: TRBD1; CDR3nt: TGTGCCAGCAGCTTGGACAGGGGGCTCGTCGGGGAGCTGTTTTTT; CDR3aa: CASSLDRGLVGELFF
j_gene: TRBJ2-3; v_gene: TRBV30; abundance: -; d_gene: TRBD1; CDR3nt: TGTGCCTGGAACAGGCGAGGGGACAGATTAGCAACAGATACGCAGTATTTT; CDR3aa: CAWNRRGDRLATDTQYF
j_gene: TRBJ1-2; v_gene: TRBV28; abundance: once; d_gene: -; CDR3nt: TGTGCCAGCAGTACCCCAGATGGGCAGCCTAACTATGGCTACACCTTC; CDR3aa: CASSTPDGQPNYGYTF
j_gene: TRBJ1-1; v_gene: TRBV5-5; abundance: -; d_gene: -; CDR3nt: TGTGCCAGCAGTGGCAAGGGGTTCACTGAAGCTTTCTTT; CDR3aa: CASSGKGFTEAFF
j_gene: TRBJ2-1; v_gene: TRBV7-2; abundance: -; d_gene: -; CDR3nt: TGTGCCAGCAGCTTATTCTGGGCAGGGGCCAACAATGAGCAGTTCTTC; CDR3aa: CASSLFWAGANNEQFF
j_gene: TRBJ2-5; v_gene: TRBV28; abundance: -; d_gene: TRBD1; CDR3nt: TGTGCCAGCACCCCAATGGCTTGGGACAGGGCGCGAGAGACCCAGTACTTC; CDR3aa: CASTPMAWDRARETQYF
j_gene: TRBJ1-3; v_gene: TRBV14; abundance: -; d_gene: -; CDR3nt: TGTGCCAGCAGCCAATTTCTCGTGGGGTTCGGAAACACCATATATTTT; CDR3aa: CASSQFLVGFGNTIYF
j_gene: TRBJ2-1; v_gene: TRBV27; abundance: -; d_gene: TRBD2; CDR3nt: TGTGCCAGCAGTTTCGGGGGGTTCCACAATGAGCAGTTCTTC; CDR3aa: CASSFGGFHNEQFF
j_gene: TRBJ1-1; v_gene: TRBV6-5; abundance: -; d_gene: -; CDR3nt: TGTGCCAGCAGCCACATGGAGAACACTGAAGCTTTCTTT; CDR3aa: CASSHMENTEAFF